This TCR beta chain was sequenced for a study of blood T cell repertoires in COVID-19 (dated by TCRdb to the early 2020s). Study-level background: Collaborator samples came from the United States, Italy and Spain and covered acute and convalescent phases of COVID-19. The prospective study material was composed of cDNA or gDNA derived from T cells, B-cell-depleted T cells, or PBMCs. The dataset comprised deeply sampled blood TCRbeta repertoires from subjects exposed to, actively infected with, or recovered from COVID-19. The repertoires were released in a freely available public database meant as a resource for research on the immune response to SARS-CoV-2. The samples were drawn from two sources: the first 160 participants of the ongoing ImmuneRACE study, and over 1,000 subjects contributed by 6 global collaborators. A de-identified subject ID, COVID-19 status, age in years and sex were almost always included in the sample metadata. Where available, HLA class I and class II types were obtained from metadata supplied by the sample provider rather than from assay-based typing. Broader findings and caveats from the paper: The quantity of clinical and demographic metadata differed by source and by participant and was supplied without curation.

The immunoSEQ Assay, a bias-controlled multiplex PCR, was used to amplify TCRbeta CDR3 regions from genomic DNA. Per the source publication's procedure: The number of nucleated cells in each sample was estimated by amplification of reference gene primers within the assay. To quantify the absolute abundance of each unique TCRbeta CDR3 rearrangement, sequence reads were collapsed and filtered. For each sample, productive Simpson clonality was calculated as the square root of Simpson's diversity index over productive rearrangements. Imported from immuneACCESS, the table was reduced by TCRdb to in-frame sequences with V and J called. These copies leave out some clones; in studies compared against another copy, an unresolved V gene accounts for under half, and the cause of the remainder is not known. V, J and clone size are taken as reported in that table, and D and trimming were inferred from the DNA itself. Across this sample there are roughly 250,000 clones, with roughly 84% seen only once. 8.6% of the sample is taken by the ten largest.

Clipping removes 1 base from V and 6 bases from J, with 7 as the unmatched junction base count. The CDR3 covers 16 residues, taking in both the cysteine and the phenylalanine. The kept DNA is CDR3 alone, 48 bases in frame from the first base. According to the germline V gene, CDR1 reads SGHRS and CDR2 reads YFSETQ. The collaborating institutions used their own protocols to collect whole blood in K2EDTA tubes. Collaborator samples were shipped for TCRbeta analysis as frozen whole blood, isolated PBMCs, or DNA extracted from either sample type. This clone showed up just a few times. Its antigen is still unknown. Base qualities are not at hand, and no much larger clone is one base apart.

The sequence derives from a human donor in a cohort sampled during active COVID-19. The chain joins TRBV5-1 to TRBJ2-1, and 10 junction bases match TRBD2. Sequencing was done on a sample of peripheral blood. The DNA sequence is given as TGCGCCAGCAGCTTGCCGGCTAGCGGGGGAATCAATGAGCAGTTCTTC. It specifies CASSLPASGGINEQFF.